This T cell receptor beta chain was recorded in a study of human T cells and chemical hapten exposure. Across the study: Slight volume differences across pooled libraries mainly accounted for varying per-sample TCR yields. Study observations and caveats: Sensitizing to DPC left TCRs with a frequency above 1 in 1000 unaltered.

The library labeled individual cDNA molecules by adding unique molecular identifiers to them. Authors' processing steps: Samples contained a median of approximately 100,000 TCRs, with a range of about 20,000 to 750,000. TCRdb reprocessed the RACE reads via MiXCR and lists one record per CDR3 protein. TCRdb, not the original authors, processed these V and J calls. The sample yields 50,000 to 70,000 distinct CDR3 sequences, 6% to 7% seen once. There are 16 residues in the CDR3. Per germline, CDR1 SEHNR and CDR2 FQNEAQ (reference sequence). V shed 5 bases and J shed 0 bases, with 14 bases lying between them. Documented time point: healthy volunteer bleed at 6 weeks. Total RNA was isolated from whole blood that had not been fractionated. This clonotype was seen ten or more times. Its cognate antigen is unknown.

The V and J genes are TRBV7-9 and TRBJ1-3, with D hard to call. The sequencing input was whole blood. The receptor comes from a female donor in good health. Some clones in this sample may be carry-over from other donors' samples. The CDR3 sequence is CASSPYSRTSGNTIYF. CDR3 bases: TGTGCCAGCAGCCCCTACAGCCGGACCTCTGGAAACACCATATATTTT.